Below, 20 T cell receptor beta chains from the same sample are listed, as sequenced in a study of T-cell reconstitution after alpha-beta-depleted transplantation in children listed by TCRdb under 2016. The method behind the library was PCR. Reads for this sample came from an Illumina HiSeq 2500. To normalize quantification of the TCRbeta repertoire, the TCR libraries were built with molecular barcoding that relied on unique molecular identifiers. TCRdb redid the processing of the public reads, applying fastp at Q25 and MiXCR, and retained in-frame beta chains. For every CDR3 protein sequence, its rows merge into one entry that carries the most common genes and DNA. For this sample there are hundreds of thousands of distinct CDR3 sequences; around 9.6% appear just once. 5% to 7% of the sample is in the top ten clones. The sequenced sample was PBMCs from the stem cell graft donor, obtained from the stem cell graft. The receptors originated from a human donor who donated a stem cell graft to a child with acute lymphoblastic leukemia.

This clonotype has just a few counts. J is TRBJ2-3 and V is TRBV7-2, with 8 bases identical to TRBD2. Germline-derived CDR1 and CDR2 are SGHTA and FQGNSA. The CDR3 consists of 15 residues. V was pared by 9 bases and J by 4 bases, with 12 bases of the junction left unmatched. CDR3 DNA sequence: TGTGCCAGTCGGGCCCTAGCGGGCCCCGCAGATACGCAGTATTTT. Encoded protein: CASRALAGPADTQYF.

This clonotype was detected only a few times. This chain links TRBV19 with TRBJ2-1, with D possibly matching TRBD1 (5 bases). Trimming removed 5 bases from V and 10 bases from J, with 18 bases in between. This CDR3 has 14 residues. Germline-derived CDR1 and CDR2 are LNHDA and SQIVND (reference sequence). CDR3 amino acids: CASSGLVGAREQFF. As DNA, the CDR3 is TGTGCCAGTAGTGGCCTCGTTGGGGCGCGCGAGCAGTTCTTC.

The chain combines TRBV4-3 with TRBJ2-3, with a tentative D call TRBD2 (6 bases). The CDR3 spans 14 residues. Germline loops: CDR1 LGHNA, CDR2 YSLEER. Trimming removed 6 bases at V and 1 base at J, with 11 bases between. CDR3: CASRDGRGTDTQYF. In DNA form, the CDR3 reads TGCGCCAGCAGGGACGGGAGAGGCACAGATACGCAGTATTTT.

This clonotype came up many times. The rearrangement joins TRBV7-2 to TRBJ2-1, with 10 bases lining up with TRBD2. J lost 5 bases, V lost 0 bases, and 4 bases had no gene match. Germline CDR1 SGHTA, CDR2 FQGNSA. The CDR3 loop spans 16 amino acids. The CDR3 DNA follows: TGTGCCAGCAGCTTAGCTGGAACTAGCGGGAACAATGAGCAGTTCTTC. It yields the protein CASSLAGTSGNNEQFF.

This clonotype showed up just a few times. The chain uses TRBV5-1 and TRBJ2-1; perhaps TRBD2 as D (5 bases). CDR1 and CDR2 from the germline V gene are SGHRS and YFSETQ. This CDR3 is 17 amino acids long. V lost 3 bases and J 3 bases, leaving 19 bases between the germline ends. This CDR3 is CASSSFSAAEGYNEQFF. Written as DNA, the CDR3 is TGCGCCAGCAGCTCATTTTCCGCGGCAGAGGGCTACAATGAGCAGTTCTTC.

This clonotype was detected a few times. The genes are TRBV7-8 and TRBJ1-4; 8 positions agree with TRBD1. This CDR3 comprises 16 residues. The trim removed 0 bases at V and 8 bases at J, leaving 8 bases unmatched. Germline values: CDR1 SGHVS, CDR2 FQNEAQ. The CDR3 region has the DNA TGTGCCAGCAGCTTAGCGCACACAGGGGGTCGAGAAAAACTGTTTTTT. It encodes CASSLAHTGGREKLFF.

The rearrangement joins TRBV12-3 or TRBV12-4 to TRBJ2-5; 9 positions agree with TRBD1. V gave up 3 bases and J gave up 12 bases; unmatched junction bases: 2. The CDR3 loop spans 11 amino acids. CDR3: CASSLGQGKYF. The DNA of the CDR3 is TGTGCCAGCAGTTTGGGACAGGGAAAGTACTTC.

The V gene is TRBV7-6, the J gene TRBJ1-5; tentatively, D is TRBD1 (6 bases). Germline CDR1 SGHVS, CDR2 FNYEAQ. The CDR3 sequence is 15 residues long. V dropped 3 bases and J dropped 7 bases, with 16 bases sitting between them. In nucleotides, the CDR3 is TGTGCCAGCAGCTTCTCGCAGGGGAGGGAACAGCCCCAGCATTTT. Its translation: CASSFSQGREQPQHF.

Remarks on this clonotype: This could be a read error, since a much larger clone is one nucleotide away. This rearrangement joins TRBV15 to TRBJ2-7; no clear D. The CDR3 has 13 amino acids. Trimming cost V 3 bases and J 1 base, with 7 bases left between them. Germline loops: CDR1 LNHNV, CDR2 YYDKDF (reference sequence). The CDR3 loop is CATSSPLSYEQYF. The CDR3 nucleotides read TGTGCCACCAGCAGTCCTCTGTCCTACGAGCAGTACTTC.

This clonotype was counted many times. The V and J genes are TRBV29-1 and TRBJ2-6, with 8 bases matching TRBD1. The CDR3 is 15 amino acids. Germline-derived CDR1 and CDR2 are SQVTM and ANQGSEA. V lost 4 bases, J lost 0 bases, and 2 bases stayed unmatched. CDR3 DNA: TGCAGCGTTGGACAGGGGAGCTCTGGGGCCAACGTCCTGACTTTC. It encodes CSVGQGSSGANVLTF.

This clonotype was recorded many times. This CDR3 is CSARRGFPGELFF. In DNA, the CDR3 is TGCAGTGCCCGGAGGGGGTTCCCCGGGGAGCTGTTTTTT. The chain couples TRBV20-1 to TRBJ2-2; D may match TRBD1 or TRBD2 (6 bases each). The V and J ends lost 6 bases and 6 bases respectively, with 14 bases between them. The CDR3 is made up of 13 amino acids. Germline CDR1 is DFQATT and CDR2 is SNEGSKA (reference sequence).

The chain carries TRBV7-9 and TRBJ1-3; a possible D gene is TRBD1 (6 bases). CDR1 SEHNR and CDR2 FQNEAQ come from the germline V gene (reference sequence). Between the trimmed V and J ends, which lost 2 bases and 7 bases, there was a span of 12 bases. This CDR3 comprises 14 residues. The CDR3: CASSLKGGPNTIYF. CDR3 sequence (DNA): TGTGCCAGCAGCTTAAAAGGGGGACCTAACACCATATATTTT.

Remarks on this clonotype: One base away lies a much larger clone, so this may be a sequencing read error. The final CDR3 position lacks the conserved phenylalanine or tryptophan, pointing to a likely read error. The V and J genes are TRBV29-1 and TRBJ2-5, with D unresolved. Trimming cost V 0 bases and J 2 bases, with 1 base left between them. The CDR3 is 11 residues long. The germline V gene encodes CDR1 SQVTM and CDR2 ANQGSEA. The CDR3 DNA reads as TGCAGCGTTGAAGATCAAGAGACCCAGTACTAC. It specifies CSVEDQETQYY.

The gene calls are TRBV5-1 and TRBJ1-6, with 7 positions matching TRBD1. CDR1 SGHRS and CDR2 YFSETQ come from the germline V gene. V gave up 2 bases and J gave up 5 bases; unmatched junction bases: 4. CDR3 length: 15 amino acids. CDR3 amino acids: CASSFGQDNNSPLHF. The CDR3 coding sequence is TGCGCCAGCAGCTTCGGACAGGATAATAATTCACCCCTCCACTTT.

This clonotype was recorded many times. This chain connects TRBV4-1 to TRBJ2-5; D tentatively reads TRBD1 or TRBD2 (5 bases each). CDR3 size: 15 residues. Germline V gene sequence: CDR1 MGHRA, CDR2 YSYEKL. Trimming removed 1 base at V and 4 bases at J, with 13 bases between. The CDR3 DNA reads TGCGCCAGCAGCCAAGCCGGGACCCCATTAGAGACCCAGTACTTC. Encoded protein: CASSQAGTPLETQYF.

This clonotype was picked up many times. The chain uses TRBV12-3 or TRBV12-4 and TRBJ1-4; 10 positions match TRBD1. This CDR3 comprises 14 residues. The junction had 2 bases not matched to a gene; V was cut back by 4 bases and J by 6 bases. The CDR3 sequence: CASSSDRGYEKLFF. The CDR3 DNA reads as TGTGCCAGCAGTTCGGACAGGGGGTATGAAAAACTGTTTTTT.

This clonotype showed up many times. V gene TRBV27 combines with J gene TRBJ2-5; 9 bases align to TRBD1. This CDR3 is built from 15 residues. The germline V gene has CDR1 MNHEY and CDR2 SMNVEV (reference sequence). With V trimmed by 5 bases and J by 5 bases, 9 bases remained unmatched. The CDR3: CASSRNDRGDETQYF. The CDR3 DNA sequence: TGTGCCAGCAGTCGAAACGACAGGGGGGACGAGACCCAGTACTTC.

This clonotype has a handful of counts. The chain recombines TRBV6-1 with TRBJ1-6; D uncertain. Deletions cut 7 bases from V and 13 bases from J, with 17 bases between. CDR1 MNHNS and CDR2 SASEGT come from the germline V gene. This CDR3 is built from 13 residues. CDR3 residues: CASMGSFPTPLHF. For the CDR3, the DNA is TGTGCCAGCATGGGGAGTTTCCCAACGCCCCTCCACTTT.

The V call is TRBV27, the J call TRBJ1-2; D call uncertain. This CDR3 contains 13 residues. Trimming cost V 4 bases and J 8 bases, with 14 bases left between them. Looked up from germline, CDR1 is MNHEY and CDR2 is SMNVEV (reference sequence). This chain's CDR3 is CASSSVLAVGYTF. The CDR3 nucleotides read TGTGCCAGCAGTTCCGTTCTGGCAGTCGGCTACACCTTC.

The CDR3 sequence: CASSQIQGNEQYF. In DNA, the CDR3 is TGTGCCAGCAGCCAGATACAGGGGAACGAGCAGTACTTC. The V gene is TRBV3-1, the J gene TRBJ2-7; TRBD1 aligns across 7 bases. The CDR3 is 13 amino acids. In germline, CDR1 is LGHDT, CDR2 YNNKEL (reference sequence). The V gene end was trimmed by 3 bases and the J gene end by 5 bases; junction bases not matched to a gene: 4.